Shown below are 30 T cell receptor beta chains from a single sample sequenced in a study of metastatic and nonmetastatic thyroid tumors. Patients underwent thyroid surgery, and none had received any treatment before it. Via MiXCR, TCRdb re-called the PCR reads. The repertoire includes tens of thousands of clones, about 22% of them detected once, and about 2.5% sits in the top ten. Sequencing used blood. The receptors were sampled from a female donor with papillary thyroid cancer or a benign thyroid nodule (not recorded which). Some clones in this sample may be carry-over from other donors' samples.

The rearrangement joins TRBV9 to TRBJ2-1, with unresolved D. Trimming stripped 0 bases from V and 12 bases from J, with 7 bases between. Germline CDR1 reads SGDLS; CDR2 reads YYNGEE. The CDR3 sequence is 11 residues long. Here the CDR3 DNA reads TGTGCCAGCAGCGTAGTCAGTGTGCAGTTCTTC. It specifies CASSVVSVQFF.

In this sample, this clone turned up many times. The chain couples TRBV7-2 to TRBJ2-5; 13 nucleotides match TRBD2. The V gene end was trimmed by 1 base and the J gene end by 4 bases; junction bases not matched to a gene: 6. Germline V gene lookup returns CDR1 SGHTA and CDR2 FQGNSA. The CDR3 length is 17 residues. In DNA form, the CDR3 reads TGTGCCAGCAGCTTAGGCACTAGCGGGAGGGTTGGAGAGACCCAGTACTTC. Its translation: CASSLGTSGRVGETQYF.

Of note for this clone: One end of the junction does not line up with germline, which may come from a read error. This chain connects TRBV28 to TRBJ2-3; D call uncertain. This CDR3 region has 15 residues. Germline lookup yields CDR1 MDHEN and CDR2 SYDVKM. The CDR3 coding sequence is TGTGCCAGCATTTTACTCAGGTGGGGCACAGATACGCAGTATTTT. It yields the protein CASILLRWGTDTQYF.

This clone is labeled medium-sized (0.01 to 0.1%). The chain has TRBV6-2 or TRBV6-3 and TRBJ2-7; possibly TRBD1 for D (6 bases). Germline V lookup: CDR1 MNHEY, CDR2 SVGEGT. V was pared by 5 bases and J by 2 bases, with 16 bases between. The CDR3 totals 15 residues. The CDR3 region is CASSDARTATYEQYF. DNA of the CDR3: TGTGCCAGCAGTGACGCCCGGACAGCTACCTACGAGCAGTACTTC.

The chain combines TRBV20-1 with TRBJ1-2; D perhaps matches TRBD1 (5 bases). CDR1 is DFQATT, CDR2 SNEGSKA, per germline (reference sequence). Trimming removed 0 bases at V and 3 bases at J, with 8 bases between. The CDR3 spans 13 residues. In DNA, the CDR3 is TGCAGTGCTAGAGATCAGACAGACTATGGCTACACCTTC. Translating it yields CSARDQTDYGYTF.

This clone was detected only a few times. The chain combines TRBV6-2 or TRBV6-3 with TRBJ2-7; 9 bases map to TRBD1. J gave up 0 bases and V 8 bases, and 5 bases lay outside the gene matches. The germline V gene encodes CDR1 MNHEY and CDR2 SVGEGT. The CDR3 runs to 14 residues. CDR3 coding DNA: TGTGCCAGCGGTGACAGGGGGAACTCCTACGAGCAGTACTTC. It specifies CASGDRGNSYEQYF.

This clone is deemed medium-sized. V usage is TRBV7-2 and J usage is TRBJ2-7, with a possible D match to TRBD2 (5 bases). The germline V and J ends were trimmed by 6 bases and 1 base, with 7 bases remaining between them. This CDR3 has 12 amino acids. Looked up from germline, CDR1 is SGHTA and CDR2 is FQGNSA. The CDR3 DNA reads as TGTGCCAGCAGGGAGGAGTCCTACGAGCAGTACTTC. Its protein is CASREESYEQYF. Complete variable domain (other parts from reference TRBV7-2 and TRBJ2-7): GAGVSQSPSNKVTEKGKDVELRCDPISGHTALYWYRQSLGQGLEFLIYFQGNSAPDKSGLPSDRFSAERTGGSVSTLTIQRTQQEDSAVYLCASREESYEQYFGPGTRLTVT.

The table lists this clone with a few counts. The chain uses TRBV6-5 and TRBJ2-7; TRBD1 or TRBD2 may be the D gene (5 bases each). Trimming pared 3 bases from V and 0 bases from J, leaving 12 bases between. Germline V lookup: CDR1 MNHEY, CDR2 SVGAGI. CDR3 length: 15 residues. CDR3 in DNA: TGTGCCAGCAGTTATGAGGCAGGGAGCTCCTACGAGCAGTACTTC. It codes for CASSYEAGSSYEQYF.

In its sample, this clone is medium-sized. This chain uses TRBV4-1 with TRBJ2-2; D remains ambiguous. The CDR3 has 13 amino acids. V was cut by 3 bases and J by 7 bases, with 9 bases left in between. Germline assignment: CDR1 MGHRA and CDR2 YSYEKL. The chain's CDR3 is CASSHSRDGELFF. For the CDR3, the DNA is TGCGCCAGCAGCCATTCTCGTGACGGGGAGCTGTTTTTT.

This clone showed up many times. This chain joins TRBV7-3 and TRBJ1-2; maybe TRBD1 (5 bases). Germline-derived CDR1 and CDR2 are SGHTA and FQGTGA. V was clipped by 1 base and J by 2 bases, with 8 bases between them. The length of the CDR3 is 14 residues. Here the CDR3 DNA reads TGTGCCAGCAGCTTAAGTGGGGGAAACTATGGCTACACCTTC. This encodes CASSLSGGNYGYTF.

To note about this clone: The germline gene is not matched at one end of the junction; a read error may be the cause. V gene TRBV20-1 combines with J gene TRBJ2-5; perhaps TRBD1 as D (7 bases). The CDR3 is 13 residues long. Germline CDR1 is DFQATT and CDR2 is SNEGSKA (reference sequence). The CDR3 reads CSGDRAPGGTKYF. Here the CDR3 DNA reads TGCAGTGGGGACAGAGCCCCAGGGGGGACCAAGTACTTC.

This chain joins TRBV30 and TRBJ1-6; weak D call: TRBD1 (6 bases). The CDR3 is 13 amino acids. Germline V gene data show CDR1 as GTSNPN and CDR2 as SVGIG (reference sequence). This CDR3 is CASRGEYNSPLHF. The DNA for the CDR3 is TGTGCTTCGAGGGGGGAGTATAATTCACCCCTCCACTTT. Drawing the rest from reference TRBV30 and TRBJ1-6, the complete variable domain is SQTIHQWPATLVQPVGSPLSLECTVEGTSNPNLYWYRQAAGRGLQLLFYSVGIGQISSEVPQNLSASRPQDRQFILSSKKLLLSDSGFYLCASRGEYNSPLHFGNGTRLTVT.

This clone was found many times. This CDR3 is CSARGTSVLPGEQYF. The CDR3 DNA follows: TGCAGTGCTAGAGGAACTAGCGTTCTTCCTGGCGAGCAGTACTTC. The chain links TRBV20-1 to TRBJ2-7; the match to TRBD2 covers 7 bases. J was trimmed by 6 bases and V by 1 base; bases with no gene match: 12. The CDR3 has 15 amino acids. In germline, CDR1 is DFQATT, CDR2 SNEGSKA (reference sequence).

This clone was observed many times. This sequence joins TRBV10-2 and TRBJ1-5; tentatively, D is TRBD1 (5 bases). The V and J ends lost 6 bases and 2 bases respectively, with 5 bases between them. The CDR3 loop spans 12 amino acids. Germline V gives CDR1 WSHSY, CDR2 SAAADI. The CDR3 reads CASRQGNQPQHF. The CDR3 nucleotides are TGCGCCAGCAGACAGGGCAATCAGCCCCAGCATTTT.

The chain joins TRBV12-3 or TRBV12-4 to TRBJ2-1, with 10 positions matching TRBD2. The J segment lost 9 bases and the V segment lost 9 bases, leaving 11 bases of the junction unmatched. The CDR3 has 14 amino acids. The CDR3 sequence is CASGAQREGSEQFF. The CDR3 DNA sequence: TGTGCCAGTGGGGCGCAGCGGGAGGGTAGTGAGCAGTTCTTC.

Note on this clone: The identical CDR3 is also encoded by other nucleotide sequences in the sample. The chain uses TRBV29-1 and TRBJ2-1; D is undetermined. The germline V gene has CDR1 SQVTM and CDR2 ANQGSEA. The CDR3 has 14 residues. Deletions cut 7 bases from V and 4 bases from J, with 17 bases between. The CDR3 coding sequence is TGCAGCGCGACGACTGGGCGGAGATACAATGAGCAGTTCTTC. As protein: CSATTGRRYNEQFF.

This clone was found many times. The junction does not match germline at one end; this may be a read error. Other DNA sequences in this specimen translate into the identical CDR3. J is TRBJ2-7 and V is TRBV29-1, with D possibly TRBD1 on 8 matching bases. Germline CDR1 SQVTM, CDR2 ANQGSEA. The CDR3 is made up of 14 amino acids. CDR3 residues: CSVGGGQGAHEQYF. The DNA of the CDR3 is TGCAGTGTTGGGGGGGGCCAGGGGGCTCACGAGCAGTACTTC.

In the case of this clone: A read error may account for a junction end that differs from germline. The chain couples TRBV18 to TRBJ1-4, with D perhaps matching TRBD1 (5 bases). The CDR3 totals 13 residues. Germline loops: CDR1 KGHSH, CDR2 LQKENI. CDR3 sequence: CASSPAGVEKLFF. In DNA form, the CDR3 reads TGCGCCAGCTCACCGGCGGGGGTGGAAAAACTGTTTTTT.

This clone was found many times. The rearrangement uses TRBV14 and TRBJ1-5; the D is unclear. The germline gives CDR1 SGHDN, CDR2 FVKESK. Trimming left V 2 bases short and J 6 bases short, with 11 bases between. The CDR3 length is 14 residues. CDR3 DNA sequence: TGTGCCAGCAGCCAACCGACATACGTTCAGCCCCAGCATTTT. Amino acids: CASSQPTYVQPQHF.

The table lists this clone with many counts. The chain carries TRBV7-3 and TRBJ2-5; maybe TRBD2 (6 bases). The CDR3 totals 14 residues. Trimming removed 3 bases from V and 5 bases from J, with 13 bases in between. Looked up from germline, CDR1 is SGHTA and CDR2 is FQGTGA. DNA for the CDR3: TGTGCCAGCAGCTTCGGGGGTCTGGGGGAGACCCAGTACTTC. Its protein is CASSFGGLGETQYF.

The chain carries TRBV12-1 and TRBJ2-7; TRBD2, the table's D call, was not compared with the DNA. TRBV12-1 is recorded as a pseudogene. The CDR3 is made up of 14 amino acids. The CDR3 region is CASSPSGTSSVQYF. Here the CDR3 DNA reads TGTGCCAGCAGCCCGTCCGGGACTAGCTCCGTGCAGTACTTC.

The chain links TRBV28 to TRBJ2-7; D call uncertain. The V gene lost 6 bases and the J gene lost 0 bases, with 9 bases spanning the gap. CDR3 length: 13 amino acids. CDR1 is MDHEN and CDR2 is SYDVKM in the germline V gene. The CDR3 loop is CASRSTLSYEQYF. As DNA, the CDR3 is TGTGCCAGCAGATCTACACTCTCCTACGAGCAGTACTTC.

CDR3 in DNA: TGTGCCAGCAGTGACCGAGGTCAGCCCCAGCATTTT. The encoded protein is CASSDRGQPQHF. The V and J genes are TRBV6-4 and TRBJ1-5; D remains unclear. From germline, CDR1 is MRHNA and CDR2 SNTAGT. There are 12 residues in the CDR3. V dropped 2 bases and J dropped 6 bases, with 5 bases sitting between them.

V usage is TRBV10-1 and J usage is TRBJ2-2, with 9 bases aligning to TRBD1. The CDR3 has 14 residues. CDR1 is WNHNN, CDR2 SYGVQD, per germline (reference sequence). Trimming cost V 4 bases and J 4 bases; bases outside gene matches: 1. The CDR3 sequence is CASSVTGGTGELFF. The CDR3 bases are TGCGCCAGCAGTGTGACAGGGGGCACCGGGGAGCTGTTTTTT.

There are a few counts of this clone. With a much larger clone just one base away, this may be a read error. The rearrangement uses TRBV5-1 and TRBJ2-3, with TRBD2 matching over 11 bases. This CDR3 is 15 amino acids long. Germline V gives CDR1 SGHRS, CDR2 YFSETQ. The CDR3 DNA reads TGCGCCAGCACTCCCGGGACTAGCGGCACATATACGCAGTATTTT. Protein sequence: CASTPGTSGTYTQYF.

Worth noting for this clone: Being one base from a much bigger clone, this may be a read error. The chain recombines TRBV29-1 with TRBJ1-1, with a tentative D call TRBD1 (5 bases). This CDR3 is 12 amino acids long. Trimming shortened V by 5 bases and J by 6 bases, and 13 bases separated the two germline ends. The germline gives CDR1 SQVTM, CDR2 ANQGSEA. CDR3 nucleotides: TGCAGCGTTTGCGGGGCCCCGTCTGAAGCTTTCTTT. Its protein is CSVCGAPSEAFF. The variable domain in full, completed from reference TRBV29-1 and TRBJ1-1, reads SAVISQKPSRDICQRGTSLTIQCQVDSQVTMMFWYRQQPGQSLTLIATANQGSEATYESGFVIDKFPISRPNLTFSTLTVSNMSPEDSSIYLCSVCGAPSEAFFGQGTRLTVV.

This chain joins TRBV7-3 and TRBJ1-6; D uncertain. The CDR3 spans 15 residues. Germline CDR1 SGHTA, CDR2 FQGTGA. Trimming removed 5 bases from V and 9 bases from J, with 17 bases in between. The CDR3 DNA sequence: TGTGCCAGCAGCGGTGCAGGAGGCCATGGTTCACCCCTCCACTTT. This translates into CASSGAGGHGSPLHF.

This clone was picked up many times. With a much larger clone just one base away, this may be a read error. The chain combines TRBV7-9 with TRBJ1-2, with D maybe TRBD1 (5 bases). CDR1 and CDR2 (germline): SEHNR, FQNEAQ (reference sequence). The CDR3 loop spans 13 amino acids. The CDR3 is CASSPPGGDGYAF. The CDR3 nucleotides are TGTGCCAGCAGCCCCCCCGGGGGGGATGGCTACGCCTTC.

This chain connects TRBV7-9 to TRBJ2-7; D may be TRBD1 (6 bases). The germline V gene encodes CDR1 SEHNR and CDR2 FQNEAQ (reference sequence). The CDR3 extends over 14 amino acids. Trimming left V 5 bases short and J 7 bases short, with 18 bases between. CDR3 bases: TGTGCCAGCAGCCCTGGAGCGGTACAGGGTGAGCAGTACTTC. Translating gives CASSPGAVQGEQYF.

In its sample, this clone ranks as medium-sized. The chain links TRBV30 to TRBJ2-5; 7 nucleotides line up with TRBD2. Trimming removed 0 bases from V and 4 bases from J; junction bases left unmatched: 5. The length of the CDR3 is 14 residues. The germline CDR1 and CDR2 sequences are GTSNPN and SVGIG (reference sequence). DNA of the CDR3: TGTGCCTGGAGTGTAAGGTGGGAGGGAGAGACCCAGTACTTC. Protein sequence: CAWSVRWEGETQYF.